This T cell receptor beta chain was identified during a study of shared clonotypes between healthy human individuals. This table comes from immunoSEQ multiplex PCR, and its TCRdb copy is limited to in-frame clones, with some not included. This sample has around 980,000 clones, with approximately 80% found just once. Study-level points and caveats: What naive subsets generally showed was a larger estimated richness than memory subsets showed. With several donors compared, 4.5% to 6.5% of naive CD4 clonotypes were shared. Rarefaction gave evidence that sorted-subset sequencing remained incomplete despite large depth.

A remark on this clone: The antigen remains undetermined.

The CDR3 totals 15 residues. Unmatched junction bases numbered 10, after V lost 6 bases and J lost 6 bases. CDR1 SNHLY and CDR2 FYNNEI come from the germline V gene. Sequenced material: memory CD4+ T cells from PBMCs. As to subset: CD45RA-negative fraction. The origin of this receptor is a man between 18 and 35 years old in good health. Some clones in this sample may be carry-over from other donors' samples. This sequence joins TRBV2 and TRBJ2-2; 7 bases align to TRBD2. The CDR3 sequence is CASSVSGGLAGELFF. As DNA, the CDR3 is TGTGCCAGCAGCGTCTCGGGAGGATTGGCCGGGGAGCTGTTTTTT.